The 14 T cell receptor beta chains reported below all come from one sample, sequenced in a study of molecular identifiers for immune sequencing clone quantification. TCRdb passed the PCR reads through MiXCR, listing each CDR3 protein once. The table records over 600,000 distinct CDR3 sequences, approximately 20% of them present only once. The specimen was naive CD8+ T cells from blood, with Jurkat cell RNA spiked in. Subset here: FACS-sorted CD8+CD4-CCR7+CD45RA+ naive T cells. These receptors all stem from a human donor in good health. Some libraries in this study had Jurkat cell RNA spiked in.

This clonotype was observed at least ten times. The genes are TRBV12-5 and TRBJ1-1, with D perhaps TRBD1 (5 bases). V gave up 4 bases and J gave up 5 bases, with 11 bases separating them. Germline assignment: CDR1 LGHNT and CDR2 FRNRAP. CDR3 size: 13 residues. The CDR3 here is CASGYVAGTEAFF. Here the CDR3 DNA reads TGTGCTAGTGGTTATGTCGCAGGGACTGAAGCTTTCTTT.

Ten or more counts support this clonotype. V usage is TRBV27 and J usage is TRBJ2-7; 7 bases are shared with TRBD1. CDR3 length: 14 residues. Germline V gene data show CDR1 as MNHEY and CDR2 as SMNVEV (reference sequence). The V and J ends lost 5 bases and 7 bases, in that order; junction bases with no gene match: 11. Here the CDR3 DNA reads TGTGCCAGCAGTGTCGGGACAGCCCCCATGGAGCAGTACTTC. Amino acids: CASSVGTAPMEQYF.

Ten or more counts support this clonotype. The chain uses TRBV6-2 or TRBV6-3 and TRBJ1-1; D is unclear. Germline CDR1 MNHEY, CDR2 SVGEGT. The CDR3 length is 14 residues. The V and J ends lost 2 bases and 5 bases respectively, with 12 bases between them. The CDR3 sequence: CASSYGPSGTEAFF. The CDR3 DNA reads TGTGCCAGCAGTTACGGCCCCTCGGGGACTGAAGCTTTCTTT.

Concerning this clonotype: Possible read error: a much larger clone is one base away. The V and J genes are TRBV7-9 and TRBJ2-3; D is unresolved. The CDR3 has 15 amino acids. Germline V CDR1 and CDR2: SEHNR, FQNEAQ (reference sequence). V lost 4 bases and J lost 4, with 15 bases in between. The CDR3 spells CASSSVTRGPDTQYF. Written as DNA, the CDR3 is TGTGCCAGCAGCTCCGTTACGAGAGGACCAGATACGCAGTATTTT.

This clonotype was recorded at least ten times. The chain uses TRBV27 and TRBJ2-5; 11 bases fit TRBD2. The germline V gene has CDR1 MNHEY and CDR2 SMNVEV (reference sequence). CDR3 length equals 17 residues. V lost 5 bases to trimming and J lost 4 bases; unmatched junction nucleotides: 12. The CDR3 spells CASSEFPTSGRSETQYF. The CDR3 DNA is TGTGCCAGCAGTGAATTCCCTACTAGCGGGAGATCAGAGACCCAGTACTTC.

The chain employs TRBV5-4 and TRBJ1-3; D is unresolved. V was pared by 2 bases and J by 4 bases, with 7 bases between. The CDR3 sequence is 13 residues long. Germline V lookup: CDR1 SGHNT, CDR2 YYREEE (reference sequence). CDR3: CASSFRGGNTIYF. Here the CDR3 DNA reads TGTGCCAGCAGCTTTCGAGGGGGAAACACCATATATTTT.

This clonotype was counted only a few times. This chain joins TRBV27 and TRBJ1-2; D gene ambiguous. In germline, CDR1 is MNHEY, CDR2 SMNVEV (reference sequence). The CDR3 spans 14 residues. Trimming left V 4 bases short and J 0 bases short, with 9 bases between. CDR3 sequence: CASSWGRANYGYTF. The CDR3 nucleotides are TGTGCCAGCAGTTGGGGTCGGGCTAACTATGGCTACACCTTC.

Many counts were recorded for this clonotype. This chain links TRBV27 with TRBJ1-1, with D possibly being TRBD1 (5 bases). Trimming pared 5 bases from V and 1 base from J, leaving 14 bases between. The CDR3 totals 15 residues. Germline CDR1 and CDR2: MNHEY and SMNVEV (reference sequence). The CDR3 DNA sequence: TGTGCCAGCAGTCCACTATTAACAGGGAACACTGAAGCTTTCTTT. Protein sequence: CASSPLLTGNTEAFF.

The chain uses TRBV2 and TRBJ2-1; the match to TRBD1 covers 10 bases. CDR1 and CDR2 from the germline V gene are SNHLY and FYNNEI. CDR3 length equals 18 residues. V lost 2 bases and J lost 4; bases outside the gene matches: 11. The CDR3 loop reads CASSETGTGDAGYNEQFF. CDR3 bases: TGTGCCAGCAGTGAAACCGGGACAGGGGACGCGGGGTACAATGAGCAGTTCTTC. Together with reference TRBV2 and TRBJ2-1, the CDR3 gives the full variable domain: EPEVTQTPSHQVTQMGQEVILRCVPISNHLYFYWYRQILGQKVEFLVSFYNNEISEKSEIFDDQFSVERPDGSNFTLKIRSTKLEDSAMYFCASSETGTGDAGYNEQFFGPGTRLTVL.

The sample holds many counts of this clonotype. V and J are TRBV30 and TRBJ2-5; TRBD1 matches 9 bases. CDR1 is GTSNPN and CDR2 is SVGIG in the germline V gene (reference sequence). J lost 5 bases, V lost 3 bases, and 7 bases had no gene match. The CDR3 runs to 14 residues. The DNA of the CDR3 is TGTGCCTGGAGCACTGGGACAGGGTACGAGACCCAGTACTTC. Its translation is CAWSTGTGYETQYF.

This clonotype has a handful of counts. This chain connects TRBV6-6 to TRBJ2-7; 9 bases fit TRBD1. CDR3 length: 15 amino acids. V trimming: 6 bases; J trimming: 1 base; junction bases outside the gene matches: 7. CDR1 is MNHNY, CDR2 SVGAGI, per germline (reference sequence). CDR3 residues: CASSSGQGNSYEQYF. The DNA of the CDR3 is TGTGCCAGCAGCTCGGGACAGGGCAATTCCTACGAGCAGTACTTC.

The chain couples TRBV7-3 to TRBJ2-1; TRBD2 aligns across 16 bases. With V trimmed by 1 base and J by 9 bases, 6 bases remained unmatched. CDR1 and CDR2 (germline): SGHTA, FQGTGA. The CDR3 length is 17 residues. As DNA, the CDR3 is TGTGCCAGCAGCTTAATAGGGACTAGCGGGGGGGATGGTGAGCAGTTCTTC. Translation gives CASSLIGTSGGDGEQFF.

This clonotype has at least ten counts. The chain uses TRBV7-9 and TRBJ1-5; TRBD1 might be the D (5 bases). This CDR3 has 12 amino acids. Trimming left V 7 bases short and J 7 bases short, with 11 bases between. CDR1 SEHNR and CDR2 FQNEAQ come from the germline V gene (reference sequence). CDR3 residues: CASTSDRQPQHF. The DNA for the CDR3 is TGTGCCAGCACCTCAGACAGACAGCCCCAGCATTTT.

This clonotype was found many times. This rearrangement joins TRBV7-9 to TRBJ2-3, with 8 bases aligning to TRBD2. This CDR3 spans 17 amino acids. V dropped 7 bases and J dropped 1; count of bases not matched to a gene: 13. Germline values: CDR1 SEHNR, CDR2 FQNEAQ (reference sequence). The CDR3 DNA follows: TGTGCCAGCAAAGGAAGCGGGAGTGTCTCCCGCACAGATACGCAGTATTTT. Translating gives CASKGSGSVSRTDTQYF. Together with reference TRBV7-9 and TRBJ2-3, the CDR3 gives the full variable domain: DTGVSQNPRHKITKRGQNVTFRCDPISEHNRLYWYRQTLGQGPEFLTYFQNEAQLEKSRLLSDRFSAERPKGSFSTLEIQRTEQGDSAMYLCASKGSGSVSRTDTQYFGPGTRLTVL.